Each of the 25 T cell receptor beta chains below was sequenced from the same sample in a study of cytomegalovirus exposure and HLA in healthy donors. This table comes from immunoSEQ multiplex PCR, and its TCRdb copy is limited to in-frame clones, with some not included. The table shows 110,000 to 150,000 clones, with 86% occurring only once. The sample was PBMCs. Receptors originate from a young man in good health and CMV-seronegative.

The rearrangement joins TRBV5-1 to TRBJ2-5; 9 bases agree with TRBD2. The CDR3 spans 16 residues. CDR1 is SGHRS, CDR2 YFSETQ, per germline. With V trimmed by 0 bases and J by 2 bases, 5 bases remained unmatched. The CDR3 DNA sequence: TGCGCCAGCAGCTTGGGGAGCGGGGGGCCTCAAGAGACCCAGTACTTC. This gives the protein CASSLGSGGPQETQYF.

This chain connects TRBV30 to TRBJ1-3; TRBD1 is a possible D gene (6 bases). V was trimmed by 1 base and J by 2 bases, leaving 6 bases between them. Germline CDR1 GTSNPN, CDR2 SVGIG (reference sequence). This CDR3 is 13 amino acids long. DNA of the CDR3: TGTGCCTGGAGTGGGACAGCTGGAAACACCATATATTTT. Translating gives CAWSGTAGNTIYF.

A single count supports this clone. This sequence joins TRBV7-2 and TRBJ1-3; TRBD1 aligns across 11 bases. This CDR3 region has 16 residues. After removal of 5 bases from V and 2 bases from J, the junction contained 5 bases not matched to a gene. Germline V gene data show CDR1 as SGHTA and CDR2 as FQGNSA. The CDR3 here is CASSPGQGAPGNTIYF. The CDR3 nucleotides are TGTGCCAGCAGCCCCGGACAGGGGGCACCTGGAAACACCATATATTTT.

The chain uses TRBV19 and TRBJ2-7; 8 bases fit TRBD1. The germline V gene has CDR1 LNHDA and CDR2 SQIVND (reference sequence). The ends lost 3 bases at V and 2 bases at J; junction bases unmatched: 12. The CDR3 is made up of 17 amino acids. The chain's CDR3 is CASSIRRGTGTAYEQYF. DNA of the CDR3: TGTGCCAGTAGTATCAGACGCGGGACAGGAACAGCCTACGAGCAGTACTTC.

The gene calls are TRBV7-9 and TRBJ2-7, with 9 bases matching TRBD1. Trimming removed 5 bases from V and 1 base from J; junction bases left unmatched: 9. The CDR3 sequence is 16 residues long. From germline, CDR1 is SEHNR and CDR2 FQNEAQ (reference sequence). This chain's CDR3 is CASSDSRQGVSYEQYF. The CDR3 nucleotides read TGTGCCAGCAGCGACTCCAGACAGGGGGTTTCCTACGAGCAGTACTTC.

This clone was seen a few times. The chain has TRBV29-1 and TRBJ1-2, with TRBD1 identical over 8 bases. With 5 bases clipped from V and 2 bases from J, the junction kept 7 bases outside the gene matches. Germline V gene data show CDR1 as SQVTM and CDR2 as ANQGSEA. The CDR3 length is 14 residues. The CDR3 nucleotides read TGCAGCGTTAGGGGACAGGACTTAAACTATGGCTACACCTTC. It encodes CSVRGQDLNYGYTF.

V is TRBV6-5 and J is TRBJ2-5; TRBD1 agrees at 8 bases. CDR3 length: 13 residues. V was clipped by 2 bases and J by 9 bases; unmatched bases: 5. The germline V gene encodes CDR1 MNHEY and CDR2 SVGAGI. CDR3 protein: CASSYHSQGAQYF. The DNA of the CDR3 is TGTGCCAGCAGTTACCATTCACAGGGGGCCCAGTACTTC.

This clone was counted a few times. The chain links TRBV2 to TRBJ2-7; 14 positions match TRBD2. This CDR3 spans 15 amino acids. Trimming took 6 bases from V and 4 from J; bases not matched to a gene: 5. The germline V gene has CDR1 SNHLY and CDR2 FYNNEI. CDR3 in DNA: TGTGCCAGCAGATGGGGACTAGCGGGGGCGTACGAGCAGTACTTC. Protein product: CASRWGLAGAYEQYF.

This chain links TRBV10-1 with TRBJ2-7, with no clear D. The CDR3 runs to 12 residues. From germline, CDR1 is WNHNN and CDR2 SYGVQD (reference sequence). V lost 2 bases to trimming and J lost 5 bases, with 7 bases between them. The CDR3 here is CASSEAGHEQYF. The CDR3 DNA is TGCGCCAGCAGTGAGGCTGGCCACGAGCAGTACTTC.

This rearrangement joins TRBV19 to TRBJ1-2; TRBD1 aligns across 7 bases. The junction had 3 bases not matched to a gene; V was cut back by 3 bases and J by 5 bases. The germline gives CDR1 LNHDA, CDR2 SQIVND (reference sequence). CDR3 length equals 13 residues. CDR3 in DNA: TGTGCCAGTAGTATCGGCAGGGGGTATGGCTACACCTTC. Translation gives CASSIGRGYGYTF.

The chain couples TRBV2 to TRBJ1-5; D might be TRBD1 (6 bases). Germline CDR1 reads SNHLY; CDR2 reads FYNNEI. V was pared by 6 bases and J by 5 bases, with 11 bases between. This CDR3 has 13 amino acids. The CDR3 nucleotides read TGTGCCAGCAGAGGACAGAGAGATCAGCCCCAGCATTTT. Encoded protein: CASRGQRDQPQHF.

V gene TRBV28 combines with J gene TRBJ2-7; maybe TRBD1 (5 bases). This CDR3 region has 15 residues. Germline assignment: CDR1 MDHEN and CDR2 SYDVKM. V dropped 3 bases and J dropped 3 bases, with 15 bases sitting between them. CDR3 bases: TGTGCCAGCAGTTTGCTCAGGGAAGATAGCTACGAGCAGTACTTC. It translates to CASSLLREDSYEQYF.

This clone turned up a few times. J is TRBJ2-7 and V is TRBV11-2; D uncertain. Between the trimmed V and J ends, which lost 1 base and 8 bases, there was a span of 12 bases. This CDR3 contains 13 residues. Germline V gene lookup returns CDR1 SGHAT and CDR2 FQNNGV. In DNA form, the CDR3 reads TGTGCCAGCAGCTTAGTTAGCCAGATCCAGCAGTACTTC. As protein: CASSLVSQIQQYF.

J is TRBJ2-7 and V is TRBV5-4; D is perhaps TRBD1 (6 bases). Deletions cut 3 bases from V and 7 bases from J, with 14 bases between. The CDR3 runs to 13 residues. Germline V gives CDR1 SGHNT, CDR2 YYREEE (reference sequence). The CDR3 DNA reads TGTGCCAGCAGCTATGGACAGTCTTGGGAGCAGTACTTC. It translates to CASSYGQSWEQYF.

This chain connects TRBV6-5 to TRBJ2-7, with a possible D match to TRBD2 (6 bases). This CDR3 is built from 14 residues. Deletions cut 2 bases from V and 4 bases from J, with 12 bases between. Germline values: CDR1 MNHEY, CDR2 SVGAGI. This CDR3 reads CASSYLSRGYEQYF. Here the CDR3 DNA reads TGTGCCAGCAGTTACCTTTCCCGGGGGTACGAGCAGTACTTC.

This chain links TRBV25-1 with TRBJ2-2; tentatively, D is TRBD2 (5 bases). Germline values: CDR1 MGHDK, CDR2 SYGVNS. The CDR3 spans 16 residues. Trimming took 3 bases from V and 0 from J, leaving 11 bases between them. CDR3 in amino acids: CASSDPTRANTGELFF. The DNA of the CDR3 is TGTGCCAGCAGTGACCCCACGAGGGCGAACACCGGGGAGCTGTTTTTT. Full variable domain (remainder filled in from reference TRBV25-1 and TRBJ2-2): EADIYQTPRYLVIGTGKKITLECSQTMGHDKMYWYQQDPGMELHLIHYSYGVNSTEKGDLSSESTVSRIRTEHFPLTLESARPSHTSQYLCASSDPTRANTGELFFGEGSRLTVL.

This clone was observed a single time. The V and J genes are TRBV4-3 and TRBJ1-1, with TRBD1 identical over 9 bases. The CDR3 contains 14 residues. The ends lost 4 bases at V and 6 bases at J; junction bases unmatched: 6. Germline CDR1 reads LGHNA; CDR2 reads YSLEER. The CDR3 loop is CASSPDRGFAEAFF. The CDR3, as DNA: TGCGCCAGCAGCCCGGACAGGGGCTTCGCTGAAGCTTTCTTT.

This chain links TRBV5-6 with TRBJ1-2; TRBD1 is a possible D gene (5 bases). CDR1 and CDR2 (germline): SGHDT, YYEEEE. The germline V and J ends were trimmed by 0 bases and 7 bases, with 16 bases remaining between them. This CDR3 is built from 15 residues. The CDR3 reads CASSLVSPNQGGYTF. The CDR3 nucleotides are TGTGCCAGCAGCTTGGTGTCACCCAATCAGGGTGGCTACACCTTC.

The V gene is TRBV11-2, the J gene TRBJ1-3; no firm D call. Trimming cost V 5 bases and J 4 bases, with 12 bases left between them. CDR3 length: 14 amino acids. The germline V gene encodes CDR1 SGHAT and CDR2 FQNNGV. CDR3 sequence (DNA): TGTGCCAGCAGCGCTCAGTCGTCGGGAAACACCATATATTTT. Translated: CASSAQSSGNTIYF.

The V and J genes are TRBV11-1 and TRBJ1-6, with 10 positions matching TRBD1. Germline CDR1 and CDR2: SGHAT and FQDESV (reference sequence). CDR3 length equals 15 residues. V shed 5 bases, J shed 11 bases, and the junction held 9 bases outside the gene matches. The CDR3 sequence: CASSARTGGYAPLHF. In DNA, the CDR3 is TGTGCCAGCAGCGCCCGGACAGGGGGTTACGCACCCCTCCACTTT.

The chain combines TRBV5-6 with TRBJ2-2; perhaps TRBD2 as D (5 bases). The V gene's germline CDR1 is SGHDT and CDR2 YYEEEE. Between the trimmed V and J ends, which lost 4 bases and 6 bases, there was a span of 10 bases. This CDR3 comprises 13 residues. The CDR3 sequence is CASSRVGAGELFF. The CDR3, as DNA: TGTGCCAGCAGCCGGGTCGGGGCCGGGGAGCTGTTTTTT.

J is TRBJ2-5 and V is TRBV11-2; D uncertain. Germline loops: CDR1 SGHAT, CDR2 FQNNGV. CDR3 length equals 14 residues. Trimming left V 2 bases short and J 3 bases short, with 10 bases between. CDR3 nucleotide sequence: TGTGCCAGCAGCTTATCTTACGGTAAAGAGACCCAGTACTTC. This encodes CASSLSYGKETQYF.

The chain has TRBV10-2 and TRBJ2-3; tentative D call: TRBD2 (5 bases). This CDR3 has 17 residues. Germline loops: CDR1 WSHSY, CDR2 SAAADI. V lost 2 bases and J lost 4, with 19 bases in between. The CDR3 sequence: CASSETGLAGPADTQYF. The CDR3, as DNA: TGCGCCAGCAGTGAGACCGGACTGGCGGGTCCCGCAGATACGCAGTATTTT.

The gene calls are TRBV10-3 and TRBJ2-7, with TRBD1 matching 10 bases. Losses at the gene ends were 5 bases for V and 5 bases for J; bases not matched to a gene: 6. Germline V lookup: CDR1 ENHRY, CDR2 SYGVKD. The CDR3 extends over 14 amino acids. As DNA, the CDR3 is TGTGCCATCAGTAGACAGGGGGCGAGGAACGAGCAGTACTTC. Translated, it gives CAISRQGARNEQYF.

V gene TRBV15 combines with J gene TRBJ2-1, with TRBD2 matching over 11 bases. This CDR3 has 17 residues. V trimming: 3 bases; J trimming: 5 bases; junction bases outside the gene matches: 9. Per the germline V gene, CDR1 is LNHNV and CDR2 is YYDKDF (reference sequence). The CDR3 coding sequence is TGTGCCACCAGCAGCTCCCTCTTAGCGGGAGGGAACAATGAGCAGTTCTTC. Protein: CATSSSLLAGGNNEQFF.